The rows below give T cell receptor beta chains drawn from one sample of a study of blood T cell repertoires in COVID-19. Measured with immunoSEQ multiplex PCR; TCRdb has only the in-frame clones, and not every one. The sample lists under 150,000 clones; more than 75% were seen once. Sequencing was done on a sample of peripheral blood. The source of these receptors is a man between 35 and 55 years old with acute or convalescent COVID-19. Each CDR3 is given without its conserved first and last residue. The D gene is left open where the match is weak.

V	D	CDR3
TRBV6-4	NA	ASSESPLDTQY
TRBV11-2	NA	ASSLDSLGSSYNSPLH
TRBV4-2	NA	ASSPNEGQPQH
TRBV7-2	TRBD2	ASSLRSGGAFNEQF
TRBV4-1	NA	ASSQEGPRPTDTQY
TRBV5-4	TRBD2	ASSFGLAATEQY
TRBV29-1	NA	SVDLGSPGEQY
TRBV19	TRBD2	ASGTPPLLAGGGWGTDTQY
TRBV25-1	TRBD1	ASSEYTGGTDTQY
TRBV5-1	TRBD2	ASSFFGGATGELF
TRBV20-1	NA	SASGQSSSYEQY
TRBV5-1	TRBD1	ASSPRPRDRTYEQY
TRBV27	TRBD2	ASSLVASGDQETQY
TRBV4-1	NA	ASSQERGAWSAGELF
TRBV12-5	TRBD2	ASGLGAGVQETQY
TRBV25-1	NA	ASSELQKEGELF
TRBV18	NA	ASSREYLNSPLH
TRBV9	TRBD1	ASSPNTGTGGYT
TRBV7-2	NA	ASSDGGRPQH
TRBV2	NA	ASSSDGLDTGELF
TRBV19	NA	ASSLTGGGGAF
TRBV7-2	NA	ASSLYSVEGRTYEQY
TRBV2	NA	ASGPGARGNEKLF
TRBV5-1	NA	ASSLFGVEQY
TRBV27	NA	ASSLLAGTYEQY
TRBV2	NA	ASSSSGTTYSPLH
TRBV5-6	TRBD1	ASSLRTGQGQPQH
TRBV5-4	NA	ASSLLAIIEETQY
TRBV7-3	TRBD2	ASSQLAGGLNTGELF
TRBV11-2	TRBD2	ASSLFSYSGGSDTQY
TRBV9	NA	ASSGLARELF
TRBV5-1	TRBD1	ASRLGTVTAGELF
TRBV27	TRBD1	ASRYRGQSTEAF
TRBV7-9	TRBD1	ASSPWLGTGRYEQY
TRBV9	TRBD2	ASSARLAAGEQF
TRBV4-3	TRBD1	ASSQEVGQGNQPQH
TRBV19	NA	ASSSGEYNEQF
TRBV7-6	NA	ASSPTGGLYEQY
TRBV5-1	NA	ASSLGSSYEQY
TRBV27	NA	ASSPPGTDTQY
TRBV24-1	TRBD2	ATSEPGLADGNEQF
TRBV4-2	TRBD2	ASSQDGLAETDTQY
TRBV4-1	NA	ASSQGPRVFYQPQH
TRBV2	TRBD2	ASMPLRAGLDTQY
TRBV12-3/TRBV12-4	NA	AIAGPSTDTQY
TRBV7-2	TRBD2	ASSLELLSGGRGEQF
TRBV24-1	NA	ATSDNLRLKSTEAF